A single sample gave rise to the 20 T cell receptor beta chains below, sequenced in a study of T cells after yellow fever vaccination. One entry per CDR3 protein, called by TCRdb with MiXCR from the 5' RACE reads. The sample carries some 350,000 distinct CDR3 sequences, 8.7% recorded once. The sample consisted of PBMCs, taken on the day of the first yellow fever vaccination. These receptors all stem from a man aged 18 to 35 who received the YFV17D yellow fever vaccine.

This clonotype was picked up a small number of times. The rearrangement links TRBV12-3 or TRBV12-4 to TRBJ2-5; 9 bases are shared with TRBD1. This CDR3 has 15 amino acids. The trim removed 5 bases at V and 5 bases at J, leaving 9 bases unmatched. In nucleotides, the CDR3 is TGTGCCAGCAGTCCTAGGACAGGGGCCCGGGAGACCCAGTACTTC. It yields the protein CASSPRTGARETQYF.

This clonotype was picked up a small number of times. CDR3 nucleotide sequence: TGCGCCAGCAGCTGGAAACTAGCGGGGGCCGGGGAGCTGTTTTTT. Translating gives CASSWKLAGAGELFF. The V call is TRBV5-1, the J call TRBJ2-2; 11 positions agree with TRBD2. Looked up from germline, CDR1 is SGHRS and CDR2 is YFSETQ. V dropped 3 bases and J dropped 6; count of bases not matched to a gene: 4. The CDR3 consists of 15 residues.

This clonotype occurred a few times. The chain carries TRBV7-9 and TRBJ2-3, with TRBD1 matching 7 bases. The CDR3 spans 15 residues. CDR1 is SEHNR and CDR2 is FQNEAQ in the germline V gene (reference sequence). V dropped 2 bases and J dropped 2; count of bases not matched to a gene: 4. CDR3 coding DNA: TGTGCCAGCAGCTTATGGGACAGACTCACAGATACGCAGTATTTT. Protein product: CASSLWDRLTDTQYF.

This clonotype was detected a few times. The genes are TRBV12-3 or TRBV12-4 and TRBJ2-7; TRBD1 aligns across 7 bases. The V and J ends lost 2 bases and 1 base, in that order; junction bases with no gene match: 8. The CDR3 has 16 amino acids. This chain's CDR3 is CASSLTGTVVSYEQYF. The DNA for the CDR3 is TGTGCCAGCAGTTTAACGGGGACAGTGGTTTCCTACGAGCAGTACTTC.

J is TRBJ2-1 and V is TRBV29-1; D is possibly TRBD1 or TRBD2 (5 bases each). Germline lookup yields CDR1 SQVTM and CDR2 ANQGSEA. The CDR3 extends over 13 amino acids. V was pared by 4 bases and J by 8 bases, with 15 bases between. For the CDR3, the DNA is TGCAGCGTTGGGTGGGGGAAAAGGGATGAGCAGTTCTTC. Translated: CSVGWGKRDEQFF.

V and J are TRBV6-5 and TRBJ2-3; TRBD1 might be the D (6 bases). Germline V gene sequence: CDR1 MNHEY, CDR2 SVGAGI. Trimming took off 7 bases at V and 5 bases at J, with 13 bases between the two ends. The CDR3 consists of 13 residues. DNA of the CDR3: TGTGCCAGCAATTTACAGGGTGGAGATACGCAGTATTTT. It encodes CASNLQGGDTQYF.

In this sample, this clonotype turned up a few times. The chain couples TRBV20-1 to TRBJ2-1, with a tentative D call TRBD2 (5 bases). V was pared by 4 bases and J by 0 bases, with 16 bases between. In germline, CDR1 is DFQATT, CDR2 SNEGSKA (reference sequence). CDR3 length: 16 residues. In DNA, the CDR3 is TGCAGTGCTACGAGGTCATTTGGGAGCTCCTACAATGAGCAGTTCTTC. Protein product: CSATRSFGSSYNEQFF.

This clonotype occurred a few times. The chain links TRBV7-2 to TRBJ2-7; 10 bases are a match to TRBD1. Per the germline V gene, CDR1 is SGHTA and CDR2 is FQGNSA. There are 15 residues in the CDR3. The V gene end was trimmed by 5 bases and the J gene end by 4 bases; junction bases not matched to a gene: 8. The CDR3 DNA reads TGTGCCAGCAGCATCCGGGACAGGGGTGGGTACGAGCAGTACTTC. Protein: CASSIRDRGGYEQYF.

The CDR3 sequence: CASRLGQGGETQYF. Written as DNA, the CDR3 is TGTGCCAGCAGGCTAGGACAGGGGGGAGAGACCCAGTACTTC. This chain links TRBV7-9 with TRBJ2-5, with 10 bases aligning to TRBD1. CDR1 is SEHNR, CDR2 FQNEAQ, per germline (reference sequence). This CDR3 has 14 amino acids. J gave up 4 bases and V 6 bases, and 5 bases lay outside the gene matches.

In its sample, this clonotype was seen a few times. The J gene is TRBJ2-1, the V gene TRBV6-5; D not certain. CDR1 is MNHEY, CDR2 SVGAGI, per germline. V was pared by 1 base and J by 9 bases, with 10 bases between. The CDR3 covers 13 residues. The CDR3 nucleotides read TGTGCCAGCAGTTACTTCGGTTTAGGTGAGCAGTTCTTC. Protein product: CASSYFGLGEQFF.

A few counts support this clonotype. CDR3 protein: CASSSSIAVFGNEQFF. CDR3 in DNA: TGTGCCAGCAGCTCCTCCATAGCGGTGTTTGGCAATGAGCAGTTCTTC. This chain joins TRBV7-9 and TRBJ2-1; D is perhaps TRBD2 (6 bases). Germline V gives CDR1 SEHNR, CDR2 FQNEAQ (reference sequence). The V and J ends lost 4 bases and 6 bases respectively, with 19 bases between them. The CDR3 consists of 16 residues.

This clonotype came up many times. The CDR3 DNA follows: TGTGCCAGCAGTTCTTCCGGGACGCGGTACGAGCAGTACGTC. Protein sequence: CASSSSGTRYEQYV. The chain is built from TRBV6-5 and TRBJ2-7; D is perhaps TRBD1 or TRBD2 (5 bases each). This CDR3 is built from 14 residues. V dropped 4 bases and J dropped 4 bases, with 14 bases sitting between them. Germline V CDR1 and CDR2: MNHEY, SVGAGI.

In this sample, this clonotype turned up many times. The V and J genes are TRBV7-3 and TRBJ2-1; no clear D. CDR1 and CDR2 from the germline V gene are SGHTA and FQGTGA. With 2 bases removed from V and 2 bases from J, the gap between germline ends came to 10 bases. The CDR3 spans 15 residues. CDR3 amino acids: CASSLGQLTYNEQFF. The CDR3 DNA sequence: TGTGCCAGCAGCTTAGGGCAGTTAACCTACAATGAGCAGTTCTTC.

This clonotype was observed a handful of times. The chain combines TRBV4-1 with TRBJ2-2; 14 bases match TRBD2. V gave up 3 bases and J gave up 7 bases; unmatched junction bases: 10. The CDR3 has 18 residues. Per the germline V gene, CDR1 is MGHRA and CDR2 is YSYEKL. CDR3 nucleotides: TGCGCCAGCAGCCACTCGGGACTAGCGGGGGAAAGTGGCGGGGAGCTGTTTTTT. It specifies CASSHSGLAGESGGELFF.

V and J are TRBV20-1 and TRBJ2-7; 7 nucleotides agree with TRBD2. The CDR3 consists of 12 residues. V was pared by 6 bases and J by 0 bases, with 2 bases of the junction left unmatched. Germline values: CDR1 DFQATT, CDR2 SNEGSKA (reference sequence). For the CDR3, the DNA is TGCAGTGCCGGGACTATCTCCTACGAGCAGTACTTC. Protein: CSAGTISYEQYF.

Ten or more counts support this clonotype. The rearrangement uses TRBV11-2 and TRBJ2-7; D might be TRBD2 (6 bases). This CDR3 has 17 amino acids. Looked up from germline, CDR1 is SGHAT and CDR2 is FQNNGV. Trimming removed 4 bases at V and 4 bases at J, with 23 bases between. The chain's CDR3 is CASSSNNPAAGKYEQYF. Here the CDR3 DNA reads TGTGCCAGCAGCTCCAATAACCCGGCTGCGGGGAAATACGAGCAGTACTTC.

V is TRBV7-8 and J is TRBJ2-2; the D gene is possibly TRBD1 (6 bases). V dropped 4 bases and J dropped 0 bases, with 12 bases sitting between them. The CDR3 sequence is 16 residues long. CDR1 is SGHVS, CDR2 FQNEAQ, per germline. CDR3 sequence: CASSSYRDPNTGELFF. The CDR3 DNA sequence: TGTGCCAGCAGCTCATACAGGGACCCGAACACCGGGGAGCTGTTTTTT.

CDR3 bases: TGTGCCAGCAGCAAAGGGCAGGGCCAAGAGACCCAGTACTTC. Translated, it gives CASSKGQGQETQYF. The rearrangement links TRBV7-6 to TRBJ2-5, with D possibly TRBD1 on 5 matching bases. Germline CDR1 SGHVS, CDR2 FNYEAQ. V gave up 5 bases and J gave up 1 base, with 11 bases separating them. CDR3 length: 14 residues.

A few counts support this clonotype. One end of the junction fails to match germline, which may point to a read error. The DNA of the CDR3 is TGTGCCAGCAGTTTAGGACTCATATGGTTCTTC. The encoded protein is CASSLGLIWFF. The V call is TRBV7-2, the J call TRBJ2-1; TRBD2 might be the D (5 bases). From germline, CDR1 is SGHTA and CDR2 FQGNSA. The CDR3 contains 11 residues. The full variable domain, in which reference TRBV7-2 and TRBJ2-1 provide the parts outside the CDR3, is GAGVSQSPSNKVTEKGKDVELRCDPISGHTALYWYRQSLGQGLEFLIYFQGNSAPDKSGLPSDRFSAERTGGSVSTLTIQRTQQEDSAVYLCASSLGLIWFFGPGTRLTVL.

This clonotype has a handful of counts. This chain links TRBV6-5 with TRBJ2-1; 9 nucleotides match TRBD2. Germline trimming cut 6 bases from V and 9 bases from J; bases unmatched to any gene: 18. The germline CDR1 and CDR2 sequences are MNHEY and SVGAGI. The CDR3 totals 17 residues. CDR3 coding DNA: TGTGCCAGCAGCTCCTCAGCGGGGGGCCTAACTATGAGTGAGCAGTTCTTC. Protein sequence: CASSSSAGGLTMSEQFF.